The 26 T cell receptor beta chains listed next were all sequenced from one sample in a study of CD8 T cells in ankylosing spondylitis. One entry per CDR3 protein results from TCRdb running MiXCR on the 5' RACE reads. This sample carries about 400,000 distinct CDR3 sequences, more than 20% of them seen once, and the ten largest clones take around 12%. Sequencing used blood, either unsorted or a sorted T cell fraction (not recorded which). These receptors all come from a male donor with ankylosing spondylitis or in good health (not recorded which).

This clonotype was seen more than once but under ten times. V and J are TRBV6-4 and TRBJ2-3; TRBD1 or TRBD2 may be the D gene (5 bases each). The length of the CDR3 is 13 residues. Germline CDR1 is MRHNA and CDR2 is SNTAGT. Deletions cut 3 bases from V and 4 bases from J, with 8 bases between. CDR3 sequence: CASSERDPDTQYF. The CDR3 DNA is TGTGCCAGCAGTGAAAGGGACCCAGATACGCAGTATTTT.

This clonotype showed up many times. The chain carries TRBV29-1 and TRBJ2-7; D is unresolved. V lost 1 base and J lost 2, with 6 bases in between. Germline V CDR1 and CDR2: SQVTM, ANQGSEA. The CDR3 is made up of 12 amino acids. CDR3 bases: TGCAGCGTTGAAGGTCAGGCCTACGAGCAGTACTTC. Translated: CSVEGQAYEQYF.

This chain uses TRBV7-8 with TRBJ2-1; D may correspond to TRBD1 or TRBD2 (6 bases each). V was trimmed by 2 bases and J by 7 bases, leaving 12 bases between them. The CDR3 spans 14 residues. Germline loops: CDR1 SGHVS, CDR2 FQNEAQ. The CDR3 nucleotides read TGTGCCAGCAGCTTATTAACAGGGAGGAATGAGCAGTTCTTC. Its protein product is CASSLLTGRNEQFF.

The V and J genes are TRBV20-1 and TRBJ2-3; 9 positions match TRBD2. The CDR3 spans 15 residues. Germline CDR1 and CDR2: DFQATT and SNEGSKA (reference sequence). The V segment lost 7 bases and the J segment 2 bases; nucleotides outside the gene matches: 10. CDR3 sequence: CSVTELAGFTDTQYF. CDR3 nucleotide sequence: TGCAGTGTAACCGAGCTAGCGGGGTTCACAGATACGCAGTATTTT.

This chain connects TRBV18 to TRBJ2-5; no definite D call. With 0 bases removed from V and 4 bases from J, the gap between germline ends came to 9 bases. This CDR3 spans 14 amino acids. Germline V CDR1 and CDR2: KGHSH, LQKENI. The CDR3 coding sequence is TGTGCCAGCTCACCACCCTTCATGGGAGAGACCCAGTACTTC. It is translated as CASSPPFMGETQYF.

The CDR3 is CASSWPGDEQYF. In nucleotides, the CDR3 is TGTGCCAGCAGTTGGCCCGGGGACGAGCAGTACTTC. The V call is TRBV27, the J call TRBJ2-7; a possible D gene is TRBD2 (5 bases). Trimming removed 4 bases at V and 5 bases at J, with 9 bases between. The CDR3 contains 12 residues. CDR1 is MNHEY, CDR2 SMNVEV, per germline (reference sequence).

The rearrangement joins TRBV4-1 to TRBJ2-7; no definite D call. The ends were cut back, 1 base at V and 2 bases at J, with 12 bases in the middle. CDR1 is MGHRA, CDR2 YSYEKL, per germline. This CDR3 comprises 15 residues. The CDR3 DNA is TGCGCCAGCAGCCAAGCGGGCAGAATTACCTACGAGCAGTACTTC. Translation: CASSQAGRITYEQYF.

This rearrangement joins TRBV29-1 to TRBJ1-5; D possibly corresponds to TRBD1 (6 bases). Germline CDR1 is SQVTM and CDR2 is ANQGSEA. Trimming removed 4 bases at V and 6 bases at J, with 10 bases between. This CDR3 contains 12 residues. CDR3 in amino acids: CSVGGGGQPQHF. The CDR3 region has the DNA TGCAGCGTTGGAGGGGGTGGTCAGCCCCAGCATTTT.

The CDR3 spells CAISESGEGAENTEAFF. The DNA for the CDR3 is TGTGCCATCAGTGAGTCGGGCGAGGGGGCAGAGAACACTGAAGCTTTCTTT. The gene calls are TRBV10-3 and TRBJ1-1, with 7 bases lining up with TRBD1. The CDR3 extends over 17 amino acids. The V gene's germline CDR1 is ENHRY and CDR2 SYGVKD. J was trimmed by 1 base and V by 0 bases; bases with no gene match: 8.

This sequence joins TRBV20-1 and TRBJ2-7; D is undetermined. This CDR3 comprises 14 residues. V was pared by 0 bases and J by 2 bases, with 11 bases between. The germline V gene encodes CDR1 DFQATT and CDR2 SNEGSKA (reference sequence). The CDR3 reads CSARDRAEAYEQYF. In DNA form, the CDR3 reads TGCAGTGCTAGAGATCGGGCGGAAGCCTACGAGCAGTACTTC.

The table lists this clonotype with a few counts. The chain employs TRBV7-2 and TRBJ2-7, with a possible D match to TRBD1 (6 bases). Trimming cost V 0 bases and J 6 bases, with 12 bases left between them. The CDR3 extends over 14 amino acids. Germline CDR1 and CDR2: SGHTA and FQGNSA. Written as DNA, the CDR3 is TGTGCCAGCAGCTTAGCAACAGGGTCTAGCGAGCAGTACTTC. It yields the protein CASSLATGSSEQYF.

This clonotype was detected a few times. The chain carries TRBV12-3 or TRBV12-4 and TRBJ2-5; 10 nucleotides agree with TRBD2. Unmatched junction bases numbered 6, after V lost 4 bases and J lost 1 base. The CDR3 totals 16 residues. As DNA, the CDR3 is TGTGCCAGCAGTTCCGGGACTAGCGTATCCCAAGAGACCCAGTACTTC. Amino acid sequence: CASSSGTSVSQETQYF.

The table lists this clonotype with a count of one. The gene calls are TRBV12-3 or TRBV12-4 and TRBJ2-2; 8 bases map to TRBD1. This CDR3 has 15 residues. Trimming removed 5 bases from V and 4 bases from J; junction bases left unmatched: 6. CDR3 sequence: CASSHGQGFTGELFF. As DNA, the CDR3 is TGTGCCAGCAGTCACGGACAGGGCTTCACCGGGGAGCTGTTTTTT.

In nucleotides, the CDR3 is TGTGCCAGCAGCCACCTGGAGACCCAGTACTTC. It specifies CASSHLETQYF. This rearrangement joins TRBV7-9 to TRBJ2-5; D is undetermined. The CDR3 totals 11 residues. Germline V gene sequence: CDR1 SEHNR, CDR2 FQNEAQ (reference sequence). Trimming removed 5 bases at V and 5 bases at J, with 6 bases between.

J is TRBJ1-2 and V is TRBV29-1, with 9 bases lining up with TRBD1. The germline CDR1 and CDR2 sequences are SQVTM and ANQGSEA. The CDR3 is 14 residues long. Trimming at V came to 1 base and at J to 3 bases, leaving 3 bases not matched to a gene. The CDR3 DNA is TGCAGCGTTGAAGCCACAGGGGGCCACTATGGCTACACCTTC. Amino acid sequence: CSVEATGGHYGYTF.

The V call is TRBV7-2, the J call TRBJ2-3; the D gene is possibly TRBD2 (7 bases). Germline CDR1 reads SGHTA; CDR2 reads FQGNSA. V was clipped by 6 bases and J by 5 bases, with 18 bases between them. CDR3 length equals 15 residues. The CDR3 here is CASRRGGLVVDTQYF. The CDR3, as DNA: TGTGCCAGCAGGAGGGGGGGGCTGGTGGTAGATACGCAGTATTTT.

The chain uses TRBV5-5 and TRBJ2-7, with D unclear. The CDR3 runs to 14 residues. V shed 0 bases and J shed 2 bases, with 9 bases lying between them. Germline lookup yields CDR1 SGHKS and CDR2 YYEKEE (reference sequence). The DNA of the CDR3 is TGTGCCAGCAGCTTGGATCCAGACCCCTACGAGCAGTACTTC. Residues: CASSLDPDPYEQYF.

This clonotype was picked up a small number of times. The chain joins TRBV20-1 to TRBJ2-2; TRBD2 might be the D (6 bases). CDR3 length: 14 residues. V lost 1 base to trimming and J lost 3 bases, with 9 bases between them. Germline V gene lookup returns CDR1 DFQATT and CDR2 SNEGSKA (reference sequence). As DNA, the CDR3 is TGCAGTGCTAGAGTTTGGGGGGACACCGGGGAGCTGTTTTTT. Its translation is CSARVWGDTGELFF.

V and J are TRBV11-2 and TRBJ2-1; TRBD2 might be the D (6 bases). This CDR3 spans 16 amino acids. The V gene lost 1 base and the J gene lost 4 bases, with 14 bases spanning the gap. CDR1 is SGHAT, CDR2 FQNNGV, per germline. CDR3 DNA sequence: TGTGCCAGCAGCTTAGCGGGGGTGGCGGAGTACAATGAGCAGTTCTTC. The encoded protein is CASSLAGVAEYNEQFF.

The chain combines TRBV28 with TRBJ2-1, with D hard to call. Germline V gene lookup returns CDR1 MDHEN and CDR2 SYDVKM. The CDR3 consists of 13 residues. V was clipped by 8 bases and J by 1 base, with 9 bases between them. CDR3 in amino acids: CASGQASYNEQFF. Written as DNA, the CDR3 is TGTGCCAGCGGGCAGGCTTCCTACAATGAGCAGTTCTTC.

This clonotype was seen a few times. The CDR3 nucleotides read TGTGCCAGCAGCGTGGAAGGCGGGGGGTTTTGGGATACGCAGTATTTT. Amino acids: CASSVEGGGFWDTQYF. The chain is built from TRBV9 and TRBJ2-3, with 8 bases aligning to TRBD2. Germline V gene data show CDR1 as SGDLS and CDR2 as YYNGEE. J lost 6 bases, V lost 2 bases, and 11 bases had no gene match. CDR3 length: 16 amino acids.

V gene TRBV5-1 combines with J gene TRBJ2-3; 8 nucleotides line up with TRBD1. Germline-derived CDR1 and CDR2 are SGHRS and YFSETQ. The CDR3 has 16 amino acids. Trimming at V came to 0 bases and at J to 5 bases, leaving 8 bases not matched to a gene. The CDR3 is CASSLAFGDRIDTQYF. The CDR3 DNA sequence: TGCGCCAGCAGCTTGGCCTTCGGGGACAGGATAGATACGCAGTATTTT.

V usage is TRBV4-1 and J usage is TRBJ2-4; D is possibly TRBD1 (5 bases). The V and J ends lost 5 bases and 4 bases respectively, with 12 bases between them. In germline, CDR1 is MGHRA, CDR2 YSYEKL. The CDR3 runs to 14 residues. CDR3 in amino acids: CASSYGGAKNIQYF. The CDR3 region has the DNA TGCGCCAGCAGCTACGGTGGGGCGAAAAACATTCAGTACTTC.

This clonotype was seen a few times. The chain has TRBV12-3 or TRBV12-4 and TRBJ1-5; D remains ambiguous. The CDR3 extends over 14 amino acids. V lost 6 bases to trimming and J lost 0 bases, with 9 bases between them. The CDR3 coding sequence is TGTGCCAGCAGCCCGACGGATAGCAATCAGCCCCAGCATTTT. It codes for CASSPTDSNQPQHF.

The rearrangement links TRBV3-1 to TRBJ2-1, with D possibly being TRBD2 (6 bases). The CDR3 extends over 15 amino acids. Between the trimmed V and J ends, which lost 4 bases and 2 bases, there was a span of 12 bases. The germline V gene encodes CDR1 LGHDT and CDR2 YNNKEL (reference sequence). CDR3 DNA sequence: TGTGCCAGCAGCCGTCGGAGGGCACCCTACAATGAGCAGTTCTTC. Its translation is CASSRRRAPYNEQFF.

The genes are TRBV27 and TRBJ2-7; D may be TRBD1 (6 bases). The CDR3 totals 16 residues. Trimming cost V 5 bases and J 2 bases, with 19 bases left between them. Germline V lookup: CDR1 MNHEY, CDR2 SMNVEV (reference sequence). The chain's CDR3 is CASSTGTRTHTYEQYF. In nucleotides, the CDR3 is TGTGCCAGCAGTACCGGGACAAGAACTCATACCTACGAGCAGTACTTC.